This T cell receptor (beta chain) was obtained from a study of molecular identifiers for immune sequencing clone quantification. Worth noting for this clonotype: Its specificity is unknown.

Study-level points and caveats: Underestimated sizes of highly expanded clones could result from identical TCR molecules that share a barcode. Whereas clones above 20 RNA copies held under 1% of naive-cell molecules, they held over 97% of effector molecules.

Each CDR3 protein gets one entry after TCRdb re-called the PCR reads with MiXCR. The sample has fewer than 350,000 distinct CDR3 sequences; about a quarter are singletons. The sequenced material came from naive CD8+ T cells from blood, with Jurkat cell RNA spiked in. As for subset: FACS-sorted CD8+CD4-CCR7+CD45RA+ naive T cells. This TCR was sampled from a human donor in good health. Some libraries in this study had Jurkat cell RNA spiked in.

In nucleotides, the CDR3 is TGTGCCAGCAGTTTGTTTGGAGGGGGCCTAAGCTCCTATAATTCACCCCTCCACTTT. This translates into CASSLFGGGLSSYNSPLHF. J is TRBJ1-6 and V is TRBV6-5, with 7 positions matching TRBD1. With V trimmed by 4 bases and J by 0 bases, 12 bases remained unmatched. There are 19 residues in the CDR3. The V gene's germline CDR1 is MNHEY and CDR2 SVGAGI.